These T cell receptor beta chains were read from a single sample in a study of chemoradiotherapy in HPV16-positive cancers. This table comes from immunoSEQ multiplex PCR, and its TCRdb copy is limited to in-frame clones, with some not included. The table includes about 5,300 clones, around 89% detected once. Sequenced here: blood, sampled from a patient who underwent chemoradiotherapy. The origin of the receptors is a human donor with HPV-associated anogenital cancer. Each CDR3 is given without its conserved first and last residue. Each record gives: J gene, V gene, CDR3 protein.

j_gene: TRBJ2-2; v_gene: TRBV5-1; CDR3aa: ASSDRGGTGELF
j_gene: TRBJ2-5; v_gene: TRBV7-2; CDR3aa: ASTPSSGRAGEQY
j_gene: TRBJ2-2; v_gene: TRBV19; CDR3aa: ASSTGPRGNTGELF
j_gene: TRBJ2-7; v_gene: TRBV11-2; CDR3aa: ASSRLGSYEQY
j_gene: TRBJ2-3; v_gene: TRBV9; CDR3aa: ASSVVGTDTQY
j_gene: TRBJ2-7; v_gene: TRBV11-2; CDR3aa: ASSVTQGWEQY
j_gene: TRBJ2-6; v_gene: TRBV4-3; CDR3aa: ASSQDSHSGANVLT
j_gene: TRBJ1-3; v_gene: TRBV11-2; CDR3aa: ASSLDEGFTSGNTIY
j_gene: TRBJ2-5; v_gene: TRBV5-6; CDR3aa: ASSLGDRVPIGGETQY
j_gene: TRBJ2-3; v_gene: TRBV6-4; CDR3aa: ASSDDKGGVDTQY
j_gene: TRBJ1-1; v_gene: TRBV7-2; CDR3aa: ASSLAPTQNTEAF
j_gene: TRBJ2-3; v_gene: TRBV10-3; CDR3aa: AISESLDADTQY
j_gene: TRBJ2-2; v_gene: TRBV6-6; CDR3aa: ATTGRGAGELF
j_gene: TRBJ2-5; v_gene: TRBV6-1; CDR3aa: ASSDALAGGQETQY
j_gene: TRBJ2-5; v_gene: TRBV18; CDR3aa: ASSPPNSQETQY
j_gene: TRBJ2-1; v_gene: TRBV5-5; CDR3aa: ASSLAPGAQKDEQF
j_gene: TRBJ2-7; v_gene: TRBV5-1; CDR3aa: ASSPPGTTYEQY
j_gene: TRBJ2-1; v_gene: TRBV7-2; CDR3aa: ASSLAGTSGREQF
j_gene: TRBJ1-1; v_gene: TRBV6-1; CDR3aa: ASTTDRAVNTEAF
j_gene: TRBJ2-1; v_gene: TRBV11-2; CDR3aa: ASSLEGRDRVINEQF
j_gene: TRBJ1-1; v_gene: TRBV30; CDR3aa: AWTVDRDTEAF
j_gene: TRBJ2-1; v_gene: TRBV11-3; CDR3aa: ASSLGPNPENEQF
j_gene: TRBJ2-2; v_gene: TRBV30; CDR3aa: AWSVGPGGITGELF
j_gene: TRBJ2-7; v_gene: TRBV5-4; CDR3aa: ASTPRGDSLSYEQY
j_gene: TRBJ2-3; v_gene: TRBV6-1; CDR3aa: ASRIAGALTDTQY
j_gene: TRBJ2-1; v_gene: TRBV18; CDR3aa: ASSPPGLAGRSSYNEQF
j_gene: TRBJ1-4; v_gene: TRBV6-5; CDR3aa: ASRTGGEKLF
j_gene: TRBJ2-4; v_gene: TRBV11-2; CDR3aa: ASRSPGQGSKNIQY
j_gene: TRBJ1-2; v_gene: TRBV4-3; CDR3aa: ASSQVPGLNYGYT
j_gene: TRBJ2-3; v_gene: TRBV9; CDR3aa: ASSVITDSSTDTQY
j_gene: TRBJ2-7; v_gene: TRBV5-4; CDR3aa: ASRHGAGESYEQY
j_gene: TRBJ2-7; v_gene: TRBV27; CDR3aa: ASSQTGTGVRPYEQY
j_gene: TRBJ2-3; v_gene: TRBV13; CDR3aa: ASEGGGATDTQY
j_gene: TRBJ1-1; v_gene: TRBV7-9; CDR3aa: ASSLEARDTEAF
j_gene: TRBJ2-1; v_gene: TRBV27; CDR3aa: ASSFGGTGPERTYNEQF
j_gene: TRBJ2-1; v_gene: TRBV9; CDR3aa: ASSVTSRKADEQF
j_gene: TRBJ2-5; v_gene: TRBV2; CDR3aa: ASSEASGAQETQY
j_gene: TRBJ1-1; v_gene: TRBV28; CDR3aa: ASRSGTANTEAF
j_gene: TRBJ2-3; v_gene: TRBV6-5; CDR3aa: ASSRSGRDTQY
j_gene: TRBJ2-7; v_gene: TRBV6-1; CDR3aa: ASSWDRGREQY
j_gene: TRBJ2-3; v_gene: TRBV7-2; CDR3aa: ASTKAGRVADTQY
j_gene: TRBJ1-1; v_gene: TRBV10-3; CDR3aa: AIRGGSLPTEAF
j_gene: TRBJ2-3; v_gene: TRBV19; CDR3aa: ASSGGAGEQY
j_gene: TRBJ2-4; v_gene: TRBV5-4; CDR3aa: ASSSGQGNIQY
j_gene: TRBJ2-3; v_gene: TRBV7-2; CDR3aa: ASSISTGQGMLDTQY
j_gene: TRBJ1-5; v_gene: TRBV9; CDR3aa: ASSVGGETWPQH